The 11 T cell receptor beta chains listed next were all sequenced from one sample in a study of shared clonotypes between healthy human individuals. TCRdb's table, derived via immunoSEQ multiplex PCR, lists solely in-frame clones and lacks some. The sample has 1.5 million to 1.9 million clones; approximately 98% are singletons. The sequencing input was naive CD4+ T cells sorted from blood. Regarding subset: CD45RA+ positively selected. These receptors all come from a man aged 30 to 39 in good health.

The gene calls are TRBV4-3 and TRBJ2-6; 7 bases are shared with TRBD2. CDR3 length: 19 residues. In germline, CDR1 is LGHNA, CDR2 YSLEER. J was trimmed by 2 bases and V by 6 bases; bases with no gene match: 16. The CDR3 nucleotides read TGCGCCAGCAGTCCCTCTTCGGGGGGAGGTTGGGCTGGGGCCAACGTCCTGACTTTC. Its translation: CASSPSSGGGWAGANVLTF.

About this clone: This sample includes further DNA sequences coding for the same CDR3. The chain employs TRBV28 and TRBJ2-7; D uncertain. This CDR3 spans 12 amino acids. CDR1 is MDHEN, CDR2 SYDVKM, per germline. Between the trimmed V and J ends, which lost 2 bases and 3 bases, there was a span of 5 bases. The chain's CDR3 is CASSLSFYEQYF. CDR3 sequence (DNA): TGTGCCAGCAGTTTAAGTTTCTACGAGCAGTACTTC. The whole variable domain, remainder taken from reference TRBV28 and TRBJ2-7, is DVKVTQSSRYLVKRTGEKVFLECVQDMDHENMFWYRQDPGLGLRLIYFSYDVKMKEKGDIPEGYSVSREKKERFSLILESASTNQTSMYLCASSLSFYEQYFGPGTRLTVT.

On this clone: The sample contains more than one DNA sequence encoding this CDR3. The genes are TRBV19 and TRBJ2-2, with TRBD1 matching 9 bases. This CDR3 is built from 14 residues. Germline assignment: CDR1 LNHDA and CDR2 SQIVND (reference sequence). V was pared by 5 bases and J by 5 bases, with 3 bases of the junction left unmatched. The CDR3 DNA follows: TGTGCCAGTAGTGGACAGGGGAGGACCGGGGAGCTGTTTTTT. It specifies CASSGQGRTGELFF.

The rearrangement uses TRBV10-3 and TRBJ2-7, with 13 bases matching TRBD2. CDR1 ENHRY and CDR2 SYGVKD come from the germline V gene. V lost 8 bases, J lost 0 bases, and 4 bases stayed unmatched. The CDR3 runs to 15 residues. The CDR3 DNA follows: TGTGCCATCGGGACTAGCGGGACCCTCTCCTACGAGCAGTACTTC. Residues: CAIGTSGTLSYEQYF.

V gene TRBV14 combines with J gene TRBJ1-1; D gene ambiguous. The CDR3 has 11 residues. The germline V gene encodes CDR1 SGHDN and CDR2 FVKESK. The V end was cut by 3 bases, the J end by 10 bases, with 9 bases between. The chain's CDR3 is CASSHGEGAFF. The DNA of the CDR3 is TGTGCCAGCAGCCATGGGGAGGGAGCTTTCTTT.

The V and J genes are TRBV18 and TRBJ2-1, with 11 bases lining up with TRBD2. This CDR3 is 19 amino acids long. V lost 0 bases to trimming and J lost 3 bases; unmatched junction nucleotides: 10. Germline V gene lookup returns CDR1 KGHSH and CDR2 LQKENI. CDR3 coding DNA: TGTGCCAGCTCACCACCGGTAACTAGCGGGAGCCTCATCTACAATGAGCAGTTCTTC. As protein: CASSPPVTSGSLIYNEQFF. Combining the CDR3 with reference TRBV18 and TRBJ2-1 gives the whole variable domain NAGVMQNPRHLVRRRGQEARLRCSPMKGHSHVYWYRQLPEEGLKFMVYLQKENIIDESGMPKERFSAEFPKEGPSILRIQQVVRGDSAAYFCASSPPVTSGSLIYNEQFFGPGTRLTVL.

The chain is built from TRBV7-8 and TRBJ2-7, with 8 bases matching TRBD1. CDR3 length: 14 residues. J was trimmed by 7 bases and V by 3 bases; bases with no gene match: 8. Germline loops: CDR1 SGHVS, CDR2 FQNEAQ. DNA for the CDR3: TGTGCCAGCAGCTTCTCGGGCACAGGGGGGGAGCAGTACTTC. The encoded protein is CASSFSGTGGEQYF.

CDR3 amino acids: CASGRGVNNEQFF. The CDR3 coding sequence is TGTGCTAGTGGCCGGGGAGTGAACAATGAGCAGTTCTTC. This sequence joins TRBV12-5 and TRBJ2-1, with D tentatively TRBD2 (5 bases). V shed 6 bases and J shed 5 bases, with 11 bases lying between them. The CDR3 has 13 amino acids. From germline, CDR1 is LGHNT and CDR2 FRNRAP.

The rearrangement links TRBV13 to TRBJ2-5, with 8 bases that match TRBD1. Germline CDR1 reads PRHDT; CDR2 reads FYEKMQ (reference sequence). J lost 4 bases, V lost 6 bases, and 4 bases had no gene match. This CDR3 comprises 13 residues. The CDR3 reads CASRLDRGETQYF. CDR3 DNA sequence: TGTGCCAGCAGACTCGACAGGGGAGAGACCCAGTACTTC.

This clone was counted a single time. The chain recombines TRBV5-8 with TRBJ2-2, with no clear D. Trimming left V 2 bases short and J 3 bases short, with 8 bases between. The germline V gene has CDR1 SGHTS and CDR2 YDEGEE. The CDR3 runs to 14 residues. This chain's CDR3 is CASSFKGYTGELFF. The DNA of the CDR3 is TGTGCCAGCAGCTTTAAGGGTTACACCGGGGAGCTGTTTTTT.

This clone has only one observation. The chain combines TRBV5-1 with TRBJ2-5; the match to TRBD2 covers 14 bases. Germline lookup yields CDR1 SGHRS and CDR2 YFSETQ. J lost 5 bases, V lost 1 base, and 7 bases had no gene match. This CDR3 spans 17 amino acids. CDR3 nucleotide sequence: TGCGCCAGCAGCTTGATTGGACTAGCGGGAGGTGAGGAGACCCAGTACTTC. It codes for CASSLIGLAGGEETQYF.